A single sample is the source of the 2 T cell receptor beta chains below, sequenced in a study of Graves' ophthalmopathy and Graves' hyperthyroidism. Amplifying from RNA transcripts, the study obtained TCR beta CDR3 regions. The first-round RT-PCR employed HTBI primers together with the Qiagen OneStep RT-PCR kit. A multiplex PCR was then performed as the second round. TCRdb reprocessed the multiplex PCR reads via MiXCR and lists one record per CDR3 protein. Of roughly 420,000 distinct CDR3 sequences detected, over 20% appear once; the ten largest clones hold 2.5% to 3.5%. Sequenced: peripheral blood. The receptors originated from a young woman with stable Graves' hyperthyroidism.

This clonotype was detected many times. The rearrangement uses TRBV2 and TRBJ1-3; weak D call: TRBD1 (6 bases). The CDR3 spans 15 residues. CDR1 is SNHLY and CDR2 is FYNNEI in the germline V gene. The germline V and J ends were trimmed by 1 base and 4 bases, with 11 bases remaining between them. The CDR3 DNA is TGTGCCAGCAGTGAAGAGGGGGAGATCGGAAACACCATATATTTT. Its translation: CASSEEGEIGNTIYF.

This clonotype was picked up many times. This chain links TRBV6-2 or TRBV6-3 with TRBJ2-5, with D tentatively TRBD1 (6 bases). This CDR3 region has 20 residues. Trimming removed 3 bases from V and 1 base from J, with 27 bases in between. Germline lookup yields CDR1 MNHEY and CDR2 SVGEGT. CDR3 region: CASSYLSRDTLSRAQETQYF. CDR3 bases: TGTGCCAGCAGTTATCTATCCCGGGACACCCTGTCGAGGGCCCAAGAGACCCAGTACTTC.